A selection of T cell receptor beta chains follows, all from one sample in a study of cytomegalovirus exposure and HLA in healthy donors. Only in-frame clones appear in the TCRdb table, and some are missing; sequencing was by immunoSEQ multiplex PCR. The table records 80,000 to 100,000 clones, roughly 87% of them present only once. Sequenced material: PBMCs. The receptors come from a man younger than 30 in good health and CMV-seropositive. The CDR3 runs from the conserved cysteine through the conserved F or W. A D gene is named only where the DNA matches it firmly. Clone size is given for some rows only: seen once, a few or many times, or a class if the clone is expanded.

D | J | V | size | CDR3 | DNA
TRBD1 | TRBJ1-2 | TRBV4-2 | - | CASSQGDRVPHTF | TGTGCCAGCAGCCAAGGGGACAGGGTCCCCCACACCTTC
- | TRBJ1-6 | TRBV7-2 | few | CASSNMDRNSPLHF | TGTGCCAGCAGCAATATGGACAGAAATTCACCCCTCCACTTT
TRBD1 | TRBJ2-5 | TRBV9 | - | CASNRGDRGRKETQYF | TGTGCCAGCAATAGAGGGGACAGGGGTAGAAAAGAGACCCAGTACTTC
- | TRBJ1-2 | TRBV5-6 | - | CASSLAQGNRGYTF | TGTGCCAGCAGCTTGGCTCAGGGTAATCGGGGCTACACCTTC
TRBD2 | TRBJ2-1 | TRBV2 | - | CASRVTGTSGSTRVYEQFF | TGTGCCAGCAGAGTAACCGGGACTAGCGGGTCGACGAGGGTGTATGAGCAGTTCTTC
TRBD1 | TRBJ1-2 | TRBV10-3 | - | CAISLTGGGNYGYTF | TGTGCCATCAGTCTCACAGGGGGCGGTAACTATGGCTACACCTTC
- | TRBJ1-5 | TRBV5-6 | - | CASSPATGLEPQHF | TGTGCCAGCAGCCCCGCGACAGGCCTAGAGCCCCAGCATTTT
- | TRBJ1-6 | TRBV6-5 | few | CASSYSPGQGNSPLHF | TGTGCCAGCAGTTACTCTCCGGGACAAGGAAATTCACCCCTCCACTTT
- | TRBJ1-5 | TRBV18 | - | CASSPSWTEGDQPQHF | TGTGCCAGCTCACCATCTTGGACAGAGGGCGATCAGCCCCAGCATTTT
- | TRBJ1-5 | TRBV7-3 | - | CASSLIIEEKNQPQHF | TGTGCCAGCAGCTTAATAATTGAAGAGAAGAATCAGCCCCAGCATTTT
- | TRBJ1-1 | TRBV5-5 | once | CASSHQRGTPSVNTEAFF | TGTGCCAGCAGCCACCAAAGGGGGACGCCCTCGGTGAACACTGAAGCTTTCTTT
- | TRBJ1-5 | TRBV5-1 | few | CASSLAAGVQPQHF | TGCGCCAGCAGCTTGGCGGCAGGGGTTCAGCCCCAGCATTTT
- | TRBJ1-6 | TRBV9 | few | CASSAQVYNSPLHF | TGTGCCAGCAGCGCACAGGTTTATAATTCACCCCTCCACTTT
TRBD1 | TRBJ1-2 | TRBV19 | - | CASSLNRGQLANYGYTF | TGTGCCAGTAGTCTAAACAGGGGCCAACTAGCTAACTATGGCTACACCTTC
TRBD2 | TRBJ2-1 | TRBV5-4 | - | CASSLDGLAGPYNEQFF | TGTGCCAGCAGCTTGGATGGACTAGCGGGGCCGTACAATGAGCAGTTCTTC
TRBD1 | TRBJ2-3 | TRBV6-6 | once | CASSYGTGPSTDTQYF | TGTGCCAGCAGTTACGGGACAGGGCCCAGCACAGATACGCAGTATTTT
- | TRBJ2-7 | TRBV7-9 | - | CASSLGRETYEQYF | TGTGCCAGCAGCTTAGGCAGGGAAACCTACGAGCAGTACTTC
- | TRBJ2-3 | TRBV19 | - | CASRSHSGTDTQYF | TGTGCCAGTAGAAGTCATAGCGGCACAGATACGCAGTATTTT
- | TRBJ2-2 | TRBV28 | - | CASSSLGQGNTGELFF | TGTGCCAGCAGTTCGCTGGGGCAGGGGAACACCGGGGAGCTGTTTTTT
- | TRBJ2-5 | TRBV23-1 | - | CATNVEKHQETQYF | TGCGCTACCAATGTGGAGAAACACCAAGAGACCCAGTACTTC
TRBD2 | TRBJ2-1 | TRBV5-8 | - | CASSRTSGTYEQFF | TGTGCCAGCAGCAGGACTAGCGGGACCTATGAGCAGTTCTTC
- | TRBJ2-3 | TRBV14 | once | CASSQDGSPGYTDTQYF | TGTGCCAGCAGCCAAGATGGGTCCCCAGGGTACACAGATACGCAGTATTTT
- | TRBJ1-3 | TRBV7-8 | - | CASSPVISGNTIYF | TGTGCCAGCAGCCCGGTAATCTCTGGAAACACCATATATTTT
TRBD1 | TRBJ2-3 | TRBV25-1 | - | CASSFYPTGGQDTQYF | TGTGCCAGCAGTTTCTACCCGACAGGGGGCCAAGATACGCAGTATTTT
- | TRBJ2-3 | TRBV19 | - | CASSDWGHRLTLSTDTQYF | TGTGCCAGTAGCGATTGGGGACACCGACTCACCCTAAGCACAGATACGCAGTATTTT
TRBD2 | TRBJ2-7 | TRBV5-1 | - | CASSPGTTTYEQYF | TGCGCCAGCAGCCCCGGGACTACAACCTACGAGCAGTACTTC
TRBD2 | TRBJ2-5 | TRBV7-2 | - | CASSIYSGRETQYF | TGTGCCAGCAGCATATATAGCGGGAGGGAGACCCAGTACTTC
TRBD2 | TRBJ2-5 | TRBV9 | - | CASSVEGGLAEETQYF | TGTGCCAGCAGCGTCGAGGGGGGACTAGCGGAAGAGACCCAGTACTTC
TRBD1 | TRBJ1-2 | TRBV28 | - | CASSSGQGGESYTF | TGTGCCAGCAGCTCGGGACAGGGTGGCGAAAGCTACACCTTC
- | TRBJ1-1 | TRBV19 | - | CASSVIWGREDTEVFF | TGTGCCAGTAGTGTAATCTGGGGGCGCGAGGACACTGAAGTTTTCTTT
- | TRBJ2-3 | TRBV5-8 | - | CASSWDKVTDTQYF | TGTGCCAGCAGTTGGGACAAAGTCACAGATACGCAGTATTTT
- | TRBJ1-1 | TRBV10-3 | - | CAISARGGLWGDAAFF | TGTGCCATCAGTGCTCGGGGGGGACTCTGGGGGGACGCAGCTTTCTTT
TRBD1 | TRBJ2-1 | TRBV7-9 | - | CASTFRQGRFYEQFF | TGTGCCAGCACCTTTCGACAGGGAAGATTCTACGAGCAGTTCTTC
TRBD2 | TRBJ2-1 | TRBV28 | - | CAKPGLAGNEQFF | TGTGCCAAACCTGGACTAGCGGGAAATGAGCAGTTCTTC
TRBD1 | TRBJ2-5 | TRBV7-2 | - | CASSLNRGHQETQYF | TGTGCCAGCAGCTTAAACAGGGGTCACCAAGAGACCCAGTACTTC
- | TRBJ1-5 | TRBV28 | once | CASARWGPHQPQHF | TGTGCCAGCGCAAGGTGGGGCCCCCATCAGCCCCAGCATTTT
TRBD1 | TRBJ1-4 | TRBV5-1 | - | CASSPGQGRGEDNEKLFF | TGCGCCAGCAGCCCAGGACAGGGCAGGGGTGAAGATAATGAAAAACTGTTTTTT
TRBD1 | TRBJ2-7 | TRBV29-1 | - | CSAGDRGYEQYF | TGCAGCGCTGGGGACAGGGGCTACGAGCAGTACTTC
TRBD1 | TRBJ1-2 | TRBV12-5 | once | CASGLSTTGRGYTF | TGTGCTAGTGGTTTGTCGACGACAGGGAGAGGCTACACCTTC
TRBD1 | TRBJ1-1 | TRBV5-6 | - | CASSRPWDRGRALGTEAFF | TGTGCCAGCAGCCGCCCCTGGGACAGGGGGCGCGCCCTGGGCACTGAAGCTTTCTTT
TRBD2 | TRBJ2-3 | TRBV5-1 | - | CASSQGLAGAIDTQYF | TGCGCCAGCAGCCAGGGACTAGCGGGAGCTATAGATACGCAGTATTTT
TRBD1 | TRBJ2-5 | TRBV9 | - | CASSVVEGAKTQYF | TGTGCCAGCAGCGTAGTTGAGGGGGCGAAGACCCAGTACTTC
TRBD1 | TRBJ1-1 | TRBV28 | - | CASSFAGTGNTEAFF | TGTGCCAGCAGTTTTGCAGGGACAGGGAACACTGAAGCTTTCTTT
- | TRBJ2-3 | TRBV11-2 | - | CASSYPPQGTSTDTQYF | TGTGCCAGCAGCTACCCGCCACAGGGAACCAGCACAGATACGCAGTATTTT